This T cell receptor beta chain is from a study of Ad26.COV2.S vaccination and SARS-CoV-2 variants. Study conclusions and caveats: CD8+ and CD4+ T cells specific for spike reportedly responded with substantial breadth after vaccination. Comparability of non-spike TCR breadth was observed across vaccine and placebo recipients.

This clone was seen more than once but under ten times. Antigen specificity is unknown. Looked up from germline, CDR1 is SGHNT and CDR2 is YYREEE (reference sequence). V was clipped by 3 bases and J by 7 bases, with 8 bases between them. CDR3 length equals 11 residues. The treatment: some 20 received Ad26.COV2.S at low or high dose, single or two shots; about 5 received placebo; per-sample allocation not given. Sample collection was performed on day 63 after the first vaccine or placebo injection. Repertoires were generated with immunoSEQ multiplex PCR, while TCRdb's copy carries only in-frame clones and drops some. The table includes roughly 350,000 clones, roughly 84% detected once.

The chain has TRBV5-4 and TRBJ2-7, with D unclear. The sample in question was peripheral blood, obtained in a trial of Ad26.COV2.S vaccine versus placebo. The receptor comes from a person aged 18-65 years who received the Ad26.COV2.S COVID-19 vaccine or a placebo. CDR3 DNA sequence: TGTGCCAGCAGCTCGGCCGGAGAGCAGTACTTC. Translation: CASSSAGEQYF.